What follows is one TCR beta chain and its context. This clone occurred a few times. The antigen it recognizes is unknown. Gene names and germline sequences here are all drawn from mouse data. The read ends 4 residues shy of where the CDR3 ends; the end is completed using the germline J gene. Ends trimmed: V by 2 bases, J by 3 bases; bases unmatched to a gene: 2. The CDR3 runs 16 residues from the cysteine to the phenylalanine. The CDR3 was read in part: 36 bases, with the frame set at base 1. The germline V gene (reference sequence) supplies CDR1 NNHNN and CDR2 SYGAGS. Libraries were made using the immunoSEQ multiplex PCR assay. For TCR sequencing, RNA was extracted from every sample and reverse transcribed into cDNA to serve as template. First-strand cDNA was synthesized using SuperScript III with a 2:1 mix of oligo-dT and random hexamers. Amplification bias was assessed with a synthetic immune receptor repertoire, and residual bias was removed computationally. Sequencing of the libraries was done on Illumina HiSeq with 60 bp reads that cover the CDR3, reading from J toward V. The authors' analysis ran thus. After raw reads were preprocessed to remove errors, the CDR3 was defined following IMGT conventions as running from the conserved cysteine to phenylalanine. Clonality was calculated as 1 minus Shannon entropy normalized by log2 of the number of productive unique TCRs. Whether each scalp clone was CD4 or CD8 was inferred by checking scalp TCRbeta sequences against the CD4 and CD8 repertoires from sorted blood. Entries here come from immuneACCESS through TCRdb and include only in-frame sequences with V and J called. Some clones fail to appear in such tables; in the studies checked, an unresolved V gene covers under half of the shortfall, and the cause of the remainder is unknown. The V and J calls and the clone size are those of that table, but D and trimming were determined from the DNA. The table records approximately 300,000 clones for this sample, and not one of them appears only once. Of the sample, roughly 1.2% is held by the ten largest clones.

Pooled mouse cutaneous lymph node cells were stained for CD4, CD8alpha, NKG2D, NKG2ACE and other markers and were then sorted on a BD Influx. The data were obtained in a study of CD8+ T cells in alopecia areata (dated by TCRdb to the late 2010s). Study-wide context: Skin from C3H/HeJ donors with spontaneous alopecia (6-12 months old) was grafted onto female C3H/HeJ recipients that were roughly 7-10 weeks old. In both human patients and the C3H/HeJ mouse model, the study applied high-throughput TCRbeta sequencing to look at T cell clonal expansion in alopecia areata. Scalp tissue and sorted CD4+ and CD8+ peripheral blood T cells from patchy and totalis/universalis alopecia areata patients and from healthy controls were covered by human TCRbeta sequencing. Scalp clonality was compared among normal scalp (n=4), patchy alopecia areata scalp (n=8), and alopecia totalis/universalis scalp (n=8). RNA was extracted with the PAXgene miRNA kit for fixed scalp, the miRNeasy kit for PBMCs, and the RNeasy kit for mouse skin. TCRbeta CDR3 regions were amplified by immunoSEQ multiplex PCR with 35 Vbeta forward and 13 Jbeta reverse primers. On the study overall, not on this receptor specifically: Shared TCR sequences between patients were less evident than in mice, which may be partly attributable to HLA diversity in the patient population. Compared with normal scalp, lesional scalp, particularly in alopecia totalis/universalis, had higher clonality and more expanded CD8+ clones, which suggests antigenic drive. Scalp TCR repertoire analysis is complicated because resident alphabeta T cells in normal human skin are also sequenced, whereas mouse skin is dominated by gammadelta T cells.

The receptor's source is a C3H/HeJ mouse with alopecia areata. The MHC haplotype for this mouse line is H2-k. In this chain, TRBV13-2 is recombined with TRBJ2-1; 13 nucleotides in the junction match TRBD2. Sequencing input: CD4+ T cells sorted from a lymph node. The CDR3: CASGDGTGGVYAEQFF. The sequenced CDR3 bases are TGTGCCAGCGGTGACGGGACTGGGGGGGTCTATGCT.